This record looks at one T cell receptor (beta chain) sequence and its context. What it binds is not known. This specimen belongs to a study of regulatory T cells in long-lasting Graves disease. Findings of the study overall: The study found persistent patients shared more public clonotypes (about 3,000) than new patients (approximately 970).

Per the germline V gene, CDR1 is SQVTM and CDR2 is ANQGSEA. This CDR3 has 12 amino acids. Trimming took 7 bases from V and 4 from J, leaving 13 bases between them. iRepertoire HTBI primers and Arm-PCR of CDR3 regions built TCR beta libraries. TCRdb independently ran MiXCR on the multiplex PCR reads; one entry per CDR3 protein. Here the sample spans roughly 400,000 distinct CDR3 sequences, under 25% being singletons. Indicated time point: persistent/refractory GD, antithyroid drugs over 5 years with positive TRAb. Extracted RNA from PBMCs served as the source of the TCR library. The clonotype originates from a female donor with Graves disease. This chain links TRBV29-1 with TRBJ1-1; D gene ambiguous. The sample here was peripheral blood mononuclear cells (PBMCs), taken when the disease was refractory, from a patient treated with antithyroid drugs. The CDR3 reads CSDLWGGTEAFF. CDR3 nucleotide sequence: TGCAGCGACCTTTGGGGTGGCACTGAAGCTTTCTTT.